This T cell receptor beta chain was observed in a study of cytomegalovirus exposure and HLA in healthy donors. V was trimmed by 5 bases and J by 1 base, leaving 8 bases between them. Per germline, CDR1 MNHNS and CDR2 SASEGT. CDR3 length: 13 residues. TCRdb's table, derived via immunoSEQ multiplex PCR, lists solely in-frame clones and lacks some. The sample carries more than 85,000 clones, around 83% recorded once. This clone was seen a few times. Sequenced: PBMCs. The source of this sequence is a woman aged 18-30 years in good health and CMV-seropositive. The gene calls are TRBV6-1 and TRBJ1-1; D gene unclear. The CDR3 DNA sequence: TGTGCCAGCAGTCAGACTTCGAACACTGAAGCTTTCTTT. Translation gives CASSQTSNTEAFF.